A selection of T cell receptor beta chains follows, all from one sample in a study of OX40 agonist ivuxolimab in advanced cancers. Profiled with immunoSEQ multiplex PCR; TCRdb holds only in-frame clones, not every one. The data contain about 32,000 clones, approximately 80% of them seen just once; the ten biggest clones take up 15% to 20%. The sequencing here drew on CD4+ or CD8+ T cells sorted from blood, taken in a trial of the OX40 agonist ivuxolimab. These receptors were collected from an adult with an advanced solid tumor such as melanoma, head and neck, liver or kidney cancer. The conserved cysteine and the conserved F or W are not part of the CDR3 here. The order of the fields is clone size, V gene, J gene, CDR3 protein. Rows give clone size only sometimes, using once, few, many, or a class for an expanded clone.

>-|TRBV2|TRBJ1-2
ASLGRNHFYGYT
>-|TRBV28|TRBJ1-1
ASSPPDLNTEAF
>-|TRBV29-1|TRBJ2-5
SVEGGDQETQY
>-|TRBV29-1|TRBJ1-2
SVAREDGYT
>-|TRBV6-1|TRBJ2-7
ASSEGQGPSYEQY
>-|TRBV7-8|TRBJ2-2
ASSPQTGNTGELF
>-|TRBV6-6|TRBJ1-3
ASSYGSPSSGNTIY
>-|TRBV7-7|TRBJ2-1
ASSFGREERVGEQF
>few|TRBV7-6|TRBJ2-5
ASSLAVGRRETQY
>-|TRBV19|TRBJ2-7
ASSEGQLSSYEQY
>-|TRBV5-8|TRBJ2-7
ASSLGGQGYEQY
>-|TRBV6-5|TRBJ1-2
ASRPLLGGANGYT
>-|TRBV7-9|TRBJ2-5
ASSLRDRQTQY
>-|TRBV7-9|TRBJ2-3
ASSLGPGLDLADTQY
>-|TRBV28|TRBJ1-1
ASSSLRANTEAF
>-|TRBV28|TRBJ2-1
ASSYPVQGSSYNEQF
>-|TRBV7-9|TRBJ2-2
ASSLGPYRRAANTGELF
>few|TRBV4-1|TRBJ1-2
ASSQDLPGSPNGYT
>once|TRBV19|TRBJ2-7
ASTDRSRDGEMDEQY
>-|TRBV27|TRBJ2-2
ASSLRAYFAGELF
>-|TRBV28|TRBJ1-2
ASSLGPSLLGYT
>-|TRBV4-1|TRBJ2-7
ASSQVFGGIGEQY
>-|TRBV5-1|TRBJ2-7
ASSLGNFYEQY